Shown below are 14 T cell receptor beta chains from a single sample sequenced in a study of immune heterogeneity within non-small cell lung tumors. A multiplex PCR containing 32 V primers and 13 J primers was used to amplify TCR beta CDR3. A single record per CDR3 protein comes from TCRdb applying MiXCR to the multiplex PCR reads. This sample has about 15,000 distinct CDR3 sequences, with under 30% found just once. Samples each supplied around 630 ng of bulk tumor genomic DNA as template. Widely spaced biopsies, several per primary tumor, were obtained at surgery. Curative surgical treatment was performed in patients who had newly diagnosed, untreated non-small cell lung cancer. The sample comprised lung tumor tissue. The source of these receptors is a man in his forties with non-small cell lung cancer.

This clonotype is medium-sized by share. The V call is TRBV20-1, the J call TRBJ1-1, with D tentatively TRBD1 (6 bases). This CDR3 has 12 amino acids. Deletions cut 3 bases from V and 1 base from J, with 6 bases between. Germline lookup yields CDR1 DFQATT and CDR2 SNEGSKA (reference sequence). This CDR3 is CSARTGNTEAFF. CDR3 coding DNA: TGCAGTGCTAGGACAGGGAACACTGAAGCTTTCTTT.

This clonotype is a singleton in its sample. This sequence joins TRBV18 and TRBJ2-1; a weak D match, TRBD1 (6 bases). This CDR3 is 16 amino acids long. The V gene's germline CDR1 is KGHSH and CDR2 LQKENI. Trimming took off 6 bases at V and 0 bases at J, with 15 bases between the two ends. For the CDR3, the DNA is TGTGCCAGCTCCCTCCAGGGGCTGGGCTCCTACAATGAGCAGTTCTTC. Its protein product is CASSLQGLGSYNEQFF.

The chain employs TRBV28 and TRBJ1-1; D is perhaps TRBD1 (6 bases). CDR3 length equals 14 residues. V gave up 11 bases and J gave up 3 bases, with 19 bases separating them. Germline CDR1 is MDHEN and CDR2 is SYDVKM. The CDR3 DNA reads TGTGCCGGCACCTGGAGGGGGGTCGACACTGAAGCTTTCTTT. It is translated as CAGTWRGVDTEAFF. Full variable domain (missing parts from reference TRBV28 and TRBJ1-1): DVKVTQSSRYLVKRTGEKVFLECVQDMDHENMFWYRQDPGLGLRLIYFSYDVKMKEKGDIPEGYSVSREKKERFSLILESASTNQTSMYLCAGTWRGVDTEAFFGQGTRLTVV.

CDR3 residues: CASSLGTVQEAFF. CDR3 in DNA: TGTGCCAGCAGCTTGGGGACAGTACAAGAAGCTTTCTTT. The chain uses TRBV5-5 and TRBJ1-1; maybe TRBD1 (6 bases). Between the trimmed V and J ends, which lost 0 bases and 8 bases, there was a span of 11 bases. CDR1 is SGHKS and CDR2 is YYEKEE in the germline V gene (reference sequence). The CDR3 covers 13 residues.

This clonotype was detected only a few times. One junction end disagrees with the germline gene, perhaps due to a read error. The rearrangement links TRBV19 to TRBJ1-3; no firm D call. The germline CDR1 and CDR2 sequences are LNHDA and SQIVND (reference sequence). The CDR3 loop spans 14 amino acids. In DNA form, the CDR3 reads TGTGCCAGTAGTCGAAAGAGCTCTGGAAGCACCATATATTTT. Translating gives CASSRKSSGSTIYF.

This clonotype was recorded only once. This may be a read error, as it is one base from a much larger clone. The chain carries TRBV9 and TRBJ1-3; D is unclear. Germline lookup yields CDR1 SGDLS and CDR2 YYNGEE. The V and J ends lost 4 bases and 6 bases respectively, with 8 bases between them. This CDR3 is built from 12 residues. CDR3 residues: CASSPTANTIYF. CDR3 DNA: TGTGCCAGCAGCCCGACTGCAAACACCATATATTTT.

Only a few counts were recorded for this clonotype. The genes are TRBV9 and TRBJ1-2; no definite D call. Trimming took 1 base from V and 2 from J, leaving 6 bases between them. CDR3 size: 13 residues. CDR1 and CDR2 from the germline V gene are SGDLS and YYNGEE. CDR3 DNA: TGTGCCAGCAGCGTATCTGGGAACTATGGCTACACCTTC. Translating it yields CASSVSGNYGYTF.

Concerning this clonotype itself: Since a much larger clone is just one base distant, this may be a read error. The chain uses TRBV19 and TRBJ1-4; D possibly corresponds to TRBD1 (6 bases). V dropped 6 bases and J dropped 3 bases, with 14 bases sitting between them. CDR1 and CDR2 from the germline V gene are LNHDA and SQIVND (reference sequence). The CDR3 length is 15 residues. CDR3 coding DNA: TGTGCCAGTAGAGCCGGACAGACATCTAATGAAAAACTGTTTTTT. Protein sequence: CASRAGQTSNEKLFF.

The V gene is TRBV18, the J gene TRBJ1-3; possibly TRBD1 for D (6 bases). The germline V gene has CDR1 KGHSH and CDR2 LQKENI. The ends were cut back, 6 bases at V and 6 bases at J, with 18 bases in the middle. CDR3 length: 15 residues. The CDR3 here is CASSAGTWDLNTIYF. CDR3 coding DNA: TGTGCCAGCTCTGCCGGGACATGGGACCTAAACACCATATATTTT.

This clonotype was recorded only once. A much larger clone lies one base from this, so it may be a read error. The CDR3: CASSYKGILHERYF. DNA of the CDR3: TGTGCCAGCAGTTACAAGGGGATCTTACACGAGCGGTACTTC. V and J are TRBV6-5 and TRBJ2-7; possibly TRBD1 for D (5 bases). In germline, CDR1 is MNHEY, CDR2 SVGAGI. This CDR3 has 14 amino acids.

In its sample, this clonotype was seen many times. A read error may produce the germline difference seen at one junction end. This chain uses TRBV7-7 with TRBJ2-2; 9 positions agree with TRBD2. Germline CDR1 is SSHAT and CDR2 is FNYEAQ (reference sequence). CDR3 length: 16 amino acids. In nucleotides, the CDR3 is TGTGCTAGCAGCGCGGGAGGGGGCTTTAACACCGGGGAGCTGTTTTTT. Protein product: CASSAGGGFNTGELFF.

This clonotype showed up just once. This may come from a read error, since a much larger clone is one base off. The chain joins TRBV25-1 to TRBJ2-1, with a tentative D call TRBD2 (7 bases). The CDR3 length is 17 residues. Germline CDR1 and CDR2: MGHDK and SYGVNS. Trimming removed 10 bases from V and 1 base from J, with 23 bases in between. In DNA, the CDR3 is TGTGCCATCAACGTTCTAGGGGGGAGGGCATCCTACAATGAGCAGTTCTTC. This codes for CAINVLGGRASYNEQFF.

V usage is TRBV4-2 and J usage is TRBJ2-2; D gene ambiguous. The germline V gene has CDR1 LGHNA and CDR2 YNFKEQ. The CDR3 loop spans 14 amino acids. V was cut by 5 bases and J by 3 bases, with 10 bases left in between. CDR3: CASSYAYDTGELFF. CDR3 coding DNA: TGTGCCAGCAGCTACGCATATGACACCGGGGAGCTGTTTTTT.

This clonotype was observed at least ten times. This sequence joins TRBV18 and TRBJ1-4, with a weak D call TRBD1 (5 bases). V gave up 2 bases and J gave up 8 bases, with 12 bases separating them. Per germline, CDR1 KGHSH and CDR2 LQKENI. The CDR3 contains 14 residues. CDR3 in amino acids: CASSPGARREKLFF. CDR3 nucleotides: TGTGCCAGCTCACCAGGGGCCCGAAGGGAAAAACTGTTTTTT.